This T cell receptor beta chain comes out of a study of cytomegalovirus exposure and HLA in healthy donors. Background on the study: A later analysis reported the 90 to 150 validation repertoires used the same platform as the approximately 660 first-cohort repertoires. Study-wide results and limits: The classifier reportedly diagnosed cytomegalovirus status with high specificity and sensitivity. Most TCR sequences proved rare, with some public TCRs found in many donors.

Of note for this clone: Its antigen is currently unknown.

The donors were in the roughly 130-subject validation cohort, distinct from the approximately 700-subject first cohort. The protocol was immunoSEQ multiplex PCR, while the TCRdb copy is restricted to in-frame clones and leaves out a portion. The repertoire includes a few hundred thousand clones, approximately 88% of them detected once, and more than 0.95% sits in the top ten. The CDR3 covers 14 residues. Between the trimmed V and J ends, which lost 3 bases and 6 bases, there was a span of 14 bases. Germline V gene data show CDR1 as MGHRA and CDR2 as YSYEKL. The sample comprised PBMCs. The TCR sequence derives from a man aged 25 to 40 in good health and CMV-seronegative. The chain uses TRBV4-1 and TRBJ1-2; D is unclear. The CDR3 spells CASSHWTSGDGYTF. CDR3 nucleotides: TGCGCCAGCAGCCATTGGACTTCGGGAGATGGCTACACCTTC.